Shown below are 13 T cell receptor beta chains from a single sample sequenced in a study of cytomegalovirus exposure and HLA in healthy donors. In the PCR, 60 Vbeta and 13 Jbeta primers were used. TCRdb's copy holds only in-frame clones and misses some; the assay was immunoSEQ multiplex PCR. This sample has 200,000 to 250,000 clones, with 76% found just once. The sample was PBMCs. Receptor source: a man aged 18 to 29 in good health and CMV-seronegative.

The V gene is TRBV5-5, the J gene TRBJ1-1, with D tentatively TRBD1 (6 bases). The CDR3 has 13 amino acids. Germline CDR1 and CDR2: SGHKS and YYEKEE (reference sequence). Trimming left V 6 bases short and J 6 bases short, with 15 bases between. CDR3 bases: TGTGCCAGCACCATAAACAGGGCGGCTGAAGCTTTCTTT. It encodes CASTINRAAEAFF.

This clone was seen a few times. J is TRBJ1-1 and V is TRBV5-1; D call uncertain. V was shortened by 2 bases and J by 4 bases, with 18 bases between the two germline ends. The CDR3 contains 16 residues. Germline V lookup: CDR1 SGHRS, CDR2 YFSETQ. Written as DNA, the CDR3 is TGCGCCAGCAGCTTTTTCGGGGAGGCCCTGCGCACTGAAGCTTTCTTT. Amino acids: CASSFFGEALRTEAFF.

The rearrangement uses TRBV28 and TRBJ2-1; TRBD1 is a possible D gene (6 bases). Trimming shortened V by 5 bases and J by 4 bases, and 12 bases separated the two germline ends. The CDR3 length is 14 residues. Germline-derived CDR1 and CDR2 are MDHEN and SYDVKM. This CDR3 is CASSLLDRYNEQFF. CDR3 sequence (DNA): TGTGCCAGCAGTCTATTAGACAGGTACAATGAGCAGTTCTTC.

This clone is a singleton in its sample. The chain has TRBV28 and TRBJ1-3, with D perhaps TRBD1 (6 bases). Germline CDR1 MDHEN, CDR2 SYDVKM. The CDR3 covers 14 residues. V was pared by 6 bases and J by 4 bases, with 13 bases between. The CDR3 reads CASRPGGTGNTIYF. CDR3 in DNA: TGTGCCAGCAGGCCGGGGGGGACAGGAAACACCATATATTTT.

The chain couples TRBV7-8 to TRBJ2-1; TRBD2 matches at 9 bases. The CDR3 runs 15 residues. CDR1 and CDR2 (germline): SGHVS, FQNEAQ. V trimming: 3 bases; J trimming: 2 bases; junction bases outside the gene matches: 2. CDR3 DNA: TGTGCCAGCAGCTTTCGACTAGCGGCCTACAATGAGCAGTTCTTC. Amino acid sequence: CASSFRLAAYNEQFF. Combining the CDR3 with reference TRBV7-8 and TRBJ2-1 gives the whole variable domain GAGVSQSPRYKVAKRGQDVALRCDPISGHVSLFWYQQALGQGPEFLTYFQNEAQLDKSGLPSDRFFAERPEGSVSTLKIQRTQQEDSAVYLCASSFRLAAYNEQFFGPGTRLTVL.

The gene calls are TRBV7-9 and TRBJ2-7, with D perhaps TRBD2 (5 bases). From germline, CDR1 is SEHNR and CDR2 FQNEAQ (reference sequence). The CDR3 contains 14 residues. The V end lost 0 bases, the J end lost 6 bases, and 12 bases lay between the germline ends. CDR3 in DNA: TGTGCCAGCAGCTTAGCGGGAGAGTGGGTCGAGCAGTACTTC. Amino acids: CASSLAGEWVEQYF.

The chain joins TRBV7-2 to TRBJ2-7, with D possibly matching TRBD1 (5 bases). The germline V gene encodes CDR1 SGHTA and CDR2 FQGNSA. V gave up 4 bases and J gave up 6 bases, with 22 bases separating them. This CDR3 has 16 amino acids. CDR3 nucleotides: TGTGCCAGCAGCTCTCCCTATAGGGGCCCATCGGGCGAGCAGTACTTC. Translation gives CASSSPYRGPSGEQYF.

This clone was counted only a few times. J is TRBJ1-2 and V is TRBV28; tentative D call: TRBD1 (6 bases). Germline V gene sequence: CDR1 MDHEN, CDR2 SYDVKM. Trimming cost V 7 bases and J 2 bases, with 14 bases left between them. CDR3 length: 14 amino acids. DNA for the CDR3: TGTGCCAGCACCCACCGGACAGACAACTATGGCTACACCTTC. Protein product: CASTHRTDNYGYTF.

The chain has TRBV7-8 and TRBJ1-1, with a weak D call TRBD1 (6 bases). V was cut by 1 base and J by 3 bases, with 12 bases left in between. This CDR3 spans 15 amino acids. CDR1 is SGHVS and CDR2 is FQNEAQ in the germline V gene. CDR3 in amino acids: CASSLGTGWDTEAFF. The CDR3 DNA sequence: TGTGCCAGCAGCTTAGGTACAGGGTGGGACACTGAAGCTTTCTTT.

The CDR3 DNA is TGTGCCAGCCGAGCCCCTCAGGGTGGTTACGAGCAGTACTTC. This translates into CASRAPQGGYEQYF. The chain joins TRBV27 to TRBJ2-7, with TRBD1 as a possible D gene (5 bases). The CDR3 consists of 14 residues. Between the trimmed V and J ends, which lost 8 bases and 4 bases, there was a span of 18 bases. Germline CDR1 and CDR2: MNHEY and SMNVEV (reference sequence).

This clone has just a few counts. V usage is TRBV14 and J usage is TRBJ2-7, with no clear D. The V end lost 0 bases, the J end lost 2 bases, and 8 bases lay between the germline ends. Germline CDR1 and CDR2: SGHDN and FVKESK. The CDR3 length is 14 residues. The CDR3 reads CASSQDGIAYEQYF. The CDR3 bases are TGTGCCAGCAGCCAAGATGGCATCGCCTACGAGCAGTACTTC.

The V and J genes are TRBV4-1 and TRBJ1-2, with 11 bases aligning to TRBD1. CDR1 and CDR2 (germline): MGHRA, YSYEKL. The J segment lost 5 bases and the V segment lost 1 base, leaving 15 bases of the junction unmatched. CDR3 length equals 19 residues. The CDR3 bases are TGCGCCAGCAGCCAAGTAATCGGGACAGGGGGAAACCGGCTTTATGGCTACACCTTC. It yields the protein CASSQVIGTGGNRLYGYTF.

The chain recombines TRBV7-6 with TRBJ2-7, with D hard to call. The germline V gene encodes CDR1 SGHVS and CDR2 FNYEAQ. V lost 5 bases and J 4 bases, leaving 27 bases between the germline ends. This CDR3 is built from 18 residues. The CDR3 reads CASSPNHGYPLVLYEQYF. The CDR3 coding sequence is TGTGCCAGCAGCCCGAACCACGGTTACCCTCTGGTATTATACGAGCAGTACTTC.